This TCR beta chain stems from a study of neurological immune-mediated disorders. Sample time point: technical triplicate 3. Study-wide results and caveats: HTLV-1-associated myelopathy had the most TCR clonal expansion, and multiple sclerosis had the least, less than healthy controls.

At least ten counts were recorded for this clonotype. Its cognate antigen is unknown. It was by 5'RACE with 10-nucleotide random UMIs that the cDNA was made. TCRdb analysed the 5' RACE reads with MiXCR anew, one entry per CDR3 protein. The sample includes around 47,000 distinct CDR3 sequences, roughly 21% of them seen just once. The sequenced sample was PBMCs. The clonotype originates from a man in his sixties with HTLV-1-associated myelopathy (HAM/TSP).

CDR3 sequence: CASSLDGGIVDEQFF. The CDR3, as DNA: TGTGCCAGCAGCCTAGACGGCGGGATCGTGGATGAGCAGTTCTTC. The V gene is TRBV12-3 or TRBV12-4, the J gene TRBJ2-1, with a possible D match to TRBD2 (6 bases). V was clipped by 6 bases and J by 8 bases, with 20 bases between them. This CDR3 has 15 residues.